One and the same sample provided the 26 T cell receptor beta chains below, sequenced in a study of shared clonotypes between healthy human individuals. Profiling relied on immunoSEQ multiplex PCR, and the TCRdb table lists in-frame clones only, not all of them. The sample comprises about 480,000 clones, roughly 85% of which are singletons, and under 15% rests with the top ten. Source material: PBMCs. These receptors were obtained from a woman in her thirties or forties in good health. Some clones in this sample may be carry-over from other donors' samples.

The chain employs TRBV7-8 and TRBJ1-1; the D is unclear. V dropped 1 base and J dropped 1 base, with 10 bases sitting between them. CDR3 length: 15 residues. The germline V gene has CDR1 SGHVS and CDR2 FQNEAQ. Written as DNA, the CDR3 is TGTGCCAGCAGCTTAGAAACGGCAGGGAACACTGAAGCTTTCTTT. Protein product: CASSLETAGNTEAFF.

This chain joins TRBV14 and TRBJ1-3, with a tentative D call TRBD1 (6 bases). The CDR3 runs to 16 residues. The V and J ends lost 5 bases and 0 bases respectively, with 14 bases between them. The germline CDR1 and CDR2 sequences are SGHDN and FVKESK. CDR3 DNA sequence: TGTGCCAGCAGCGACGACAGGCCGGGCTCTGGAAACACCATATATTTT. Its translation is CASSDDRPGSGNTIYF.

There are a few counts of this clone. This chain links TRBV28 with TRBJ2-7; 12 positions match TRBD2. Trimming took 6 bases from V and 6 from J; bases not matched to a gene: 6. Germline V lookup: CDR1 MDHEN, CDR2 SYDVKM. The CDR3 totals 14 residues. The CDR3 bases are TGTGCCAGCAGCCGACTAGCGGGAGTCTTCGAGCAGTACTTC. Protein sequence: CASSRLAGVFEQYF.

This chain joins TRBV25-1 and TRBJ2-5; 9 nucleotides match TRBD2. V was pared by 6 bases and J by 6 bases, with 14 bases of the junction left unmatched. The CDR3 loop spans 16 amino acids. Germline V gene data show CDR1 as MGHDK and CDR2 as SYGVNS. Written as DNA, the CDR3 is TGTGCCAGCAGGACTAGCGGAGCTCCCAGCGGTCAGACCCAGTACTTC. It codes for CASRTSGAPSGQTQYF. Supplemented by reference TRBV25-1 and TRBJ2-5, the full variable domain reads EADIYQTPRYLVIGTGKKITLECSQTMGHDKMYWYQQDPGMELHLIHYSYGVNSTEKGDLSSESTVSRIRTEHFPLTLESARPSHTSQYLCASRTSGAPSGQTQYFGPGTRLLVL.

The chain has TRBV11-2 and TRBJ2-1; 8 positions agree with TRBD1. CDR1 SGHAT and CDR2 FQNNGV come from the germline V gene. V lost 4 bases and J lost 7; bases outside the gene matches: 21. The CDR3 is made up of 19 amino acids. The DNA for the CDR3 is TGTGCCAGCAGCTATAACGGACAGGGTAATTCGTTTTTCGTGAATGAGCAGTTCTTC. As protein: CASSYNGQGNSFFVNEQFF.

The rearrangement links TRBV28 to TRBJ2-7; 11 bases agree with TRBD2. CDR1 is MDHEN, CDR2 SYDVKM, per germline. V lost 1 base, J lost 2 bases, and 1 base stayed unmatched. The CDR3 loop spans 15 amino acids. The CDR3 loop is CASSLSTSGTYEQYF. The CDR3 DNA sequence: TGTGCCAGCAGTTTATCGACTAGCGGGACCTACGAGCAGTACTTC.

The V call is TRBV19, the J call TRBJ2-7, with D unresolved. In germline, CDR1 is LNHDA, CDR2 SQIVND (reference sequence). The CDR3 totals 14 residues. V was cut by 5 bases and J by 2 bases, with 13 bases left in between. In DNA, the CDR3 is TGTGCCAGTAGTCAACGGGCAGGAGCCTACGAGCAGTACTTC. Translated: CASSQRAGAYEQYF.

In this sample, this clone turned up once. The rearrangement joins TRBV11-2 to TRBJ2-1, with D possibly being TRBD2 (6 bases). V gave up 5 bases and J gave up 4 bases, with 18 bases separating them. This CDR3 is 16 amino acids long. Germline V gives CDR1 SGHAT, CDR2 FQNNGV. The CDR3, as DNA: TGTGCCAGCAGCCCCCTAGGCGGGATCCTATACAATGAGCAGTTCTTC. Translated: CASSPLGGILYNEQFF.

The chain has TRBV18 and TRBJ2-7, with D unclear. The CDR3 contains 13 residues. The germline CDR1 and CDR2 sequences are KGHSH and LQKENI. The V end lost 1 base, the J end lost 5 bases, and 9 bases lay between the germline ends. The CDR3 reads CASSPLGRNEQYF. The CDR3 nucleotides read TGTGCCAGCTCACCACTCGGGCGGAACGAGCAGTACTTC.

The chain uses TRBV28 and TRBJ2-2; D might be TRBD1 (6 bases). The germline gives CDR1 MDHEN, CDR2 SYDVKM. The CDR3 loop spans 16 amino acids. The V end was cut by 6 bases, the J end by 6 bases, with 20 bases between. CDR3 amino acids: CASRVGDITTAGELFF. The CDR3 DNA sequence: TGTGCCAGCAGGGTAGGGGACATAACTACGGCCGGGGAGCTGTTTTTT.

This chain connects TRBV28 to TRBJ2-3, with D tentatively TRBD1 or TRBD2 (6 bases each). This CDR3 has 14 residues. CDR1 MDHEN and CDR2 SYDVKM come from the germline V gene. The V end lost 11 bases, the J end lost 7 bases, and 22 bases lay between the germline ends. CDR3 residues: CAGSIGGFSHTQYF. CDR3 bases: TGTGCCGGCTCTATAGGGGGGTTTTCGCATACGCAGTATTTT.

The V call is TRBV6-1, the J call TRBJ2-1; D uncertain. CDR3 length: 13 residues. The germline V gene has CDR1 MNHNS and CDR2 SASEGT. V was clipped by 2 bases and J by 6 bases, with 8 bases between them. The CDR3 region has the DNA TGTGCCAGCAGTGAAATGGCAGGCAATGAGCAGTTCTTC. This encodes CASSEMAGNEQFF.

This chain connects TRBV7-2 to TRBJ2-7, with a possible D match to TRBD2 (6 bases). The CDR3 is 12 residues long. Germline V CDR1 and CDR2: SGHTA, FQGNSA. The V end lost 2 bases, the J end lost 12 bases, and 14 bases lay between the germline ends. The CDR3 reads CASSLTWGVAYF. CDR3 bases: TGTGCCAGCAGCTTAACCTGGGGGGTGGCGTACTTC.

The chain carries TRBV27 and TRBJ2-7; 13 nucleotides agree with TRBD2. With 4 bases clipped from V and 4 bases from J, the junction kept 13 bases outside the gene matches. This CDR3 has 18 amino acids. Germline V gene sequence: CDR1 MNHEY, CDR2 SMNVEV (reference sequence). This CDR3 is CASSSRTSGSHITYEQYF. CDR3 DNA sequence: TGTGCCAGCAGTTCCCGGACTAGCGGGAGCCACATCACGTACGAGCAGTACTTC.

This clone has at least ten counts. V gene TRBV14 combines with J gene TRBJ2-7; 8 bases align to TRBD2. The CDR3 consists of 17 residues. J was trimmed by 3 bases and V by 0 bases; bases with no gene match: 10. Germline-derived CDR1 and CDR2 are SGHDN and FVKESK. In nucleotides, the CDR3 is TGTGCCAGCAGCCAAGATGGGGGAGCGGGAGCGGTCTACGAGCAGTACTTC. It yields the protein CASSQDGGAGAVYEQYF.

The chain couples TRBV28 to TRBJ1-5, with a tentative D call TRBD1 (6 bases). Germline-derived CDR1 and CDR2 are MDHEN and SYDVKM. There are 15 residues in the CDR3. V was shortened by 6 bases and J by 4 bases, with 16 bases between the two germline ends. The CDR3 protein is CASSTYRVSNQPQHF. CDR3 nucleotide sequence: TGTGCCAGCAGCACCTACAGGGTATCAAATCAGCCCCAGCATTTT.

This sequence joins TRBV4-3 and TRBJ2-7; D possibly corresponds to TRBD1 (6 bases). CDR1 and CDR2 from the germline V gene are LGHNA and YSLEER. V lost 0 bases, J lost 3 bases, and 12 bases lay in between. The CDR3 is made up of 15 amino acids. CDR3 loop: CASSQDRGGYYEQYF. The CDR3 nucleotides are TGCGCCAGCAGCCAAGATAGAGGGGGTTACTACGAGCAGTACTTC.

The chain combines TRBV6-5 with TRBJ2-7; the D gene is possibly TRBD1 (8 bases). Germline V gene data show CDR1 as MNHEY and CDR2 as SVGAGI. V was cut by 6 bases and J by 2 bases, with 17 bases left in between. The CDR3 runs 15 residues. DNA of the CDR3: TGTGCCAGCAGGAAAGACAGGGGAGGGGCCTACGAGCAGTACTTC. As protein: CASRKDRGGAYEQYF.

The chain recombines TRBV5-6 with TRBJ1-2; a weak D match, TRBD1 (5 bases). The CDR3 has 14 amino acids. Germline-derived CDR1 and CDR2 are SGHDT and YYEEEE. The germline V and J ends were trimmed by 0 bases and 4 bases, with 10 bases remaining between them. DNA of the CDR3: TGTGCCAGCAGCTTGGCCGACAGTCCCTATGGCTACACCTTC. It translates to CASSLADSPYGYTF. The full variable domain, rest sourced from reference TRBV5-6 and TRBJ1-2, is DAGVTQSPTHLIKTRGQQVTLRCSPKSGHDTVSWYQQALGQGPQFIFQYYEEEERQRGNFPDRFSGHQFPNYSSELNVNALLLGDSALYLCASSLADSPYGYTFGSGTRLTVV.

The table lists this clone with a few counts. V usage is TRBV7-3 and J usage is TRBJ1-5, with TRBD1 as a possible D gene (6 bases). The V and J ends lost 4 bases and 4 bases respectively, with 8 bases between them. This CDR3 spans 13 amino acids. From germline, CDR1 is SGHTA and CDR2 FQGTGA. CDR3 nucleotide sequence: TGTGCCAGCAGCTCGGACAGAAATCAGCCCCAGCATTTT. This translates into CASSSDRNQPQHF.

This chain links TRBV5-1 with TRBJ2-1; 8 positions match TRBD2. CDR1 SGHRS and CDR2 YFSETQ come from the germline V gene. J lost 8 bases, V lost 0 bases, and 13 bases had no gene match. The length of the CDR3 is 17 residues. CDR3 nucleotide sequence: TGCGCCAGCAGCTTGGTTGGTAGCGGGAAGGTGTGGGATGAGCAGTTCTTC. Its protein product is CASSLVGSGKVWDEQFF.

This chain connects TRBV4-2 to TRBJ1-5; 9 positions match TRBD1. The length of the CDR3 is 15 residues. The V segment lost 3 bases and the J segment 3 bases; nucleotides outside the gene matches: 3. Germline V lookup: CDR1 LGHNA, CDR2 YNFKEQ. The CDR3 here is CASSQRTGANQPQHF. The CDR3 DNA follows: TGTGCCAGCAGCCAGCGGACAGGGGCCAATCAGCCCCAGCATTTT.

This sequence joins TRBV10-3 and TRBJ2-3; the D gene is possibly TRBD2 (5 bases). The germline V gene encodes CDR1 ENHRY and CDR2 SYGVKD. The CDR3 runs to 13 residues. V gave up 3 bases and J gave up 6 bases, with 10 bases separating them. The CDR3 region is CAISDAREDTQYF. CDR3 nucleotides: TGTGCCATCAGTGACGCTAGGGAGGATACGCAGTATTTT.

This clone was seen more than once but under ten times. The chain is built from TRBV6-1 and TRBJ1-1; no definite D call. Germline assignment: CDR1 MNHNS and CDR2 SASEGT. The CDR3 runs 14 residues. Trimming shortened V by 3 bases and J by 1 base, and 9 bases separated the two germline ends. The DNA of the CDR3 is TGTGCCAGCAGTGATAATGGGGAGAACACTGAAGCTTTCTTT. Encoded protein: CASSDNGENTEAFF.

The CDR3 here is CASYSRGWWQPQHF. CDR3 DNA: TGTGCCAGCTATTCCAGGGGTTGGTGGCAGCCCCAGCATTTT. The chain carries TRBV27 and TRBJ1-5; tentative D call: TRBD1 (6 bases). Germline values: CDR1 MNHEY, CDR2 SMNVEV (reference sequence). The CDR3 has 14 amino acids. The germline V and J ends were trimmed by 8 bases and 7 bases, with 18 bases remaining between them.

The rearrangement links TRBV4-3 to TRBJ2-1, with 10 bases matching TRBD2. This CDR3 has 18 residues. V dropped 0 bases and J dropped 6; count of bases not matched to a gene: 11. CDR1 and CDR2 (germline): LGHNA, YSLEER. The CDR3 spells CASSQERTAGGSSNEQFF. The CDR3 bases are TGCGCCAGCAGCCAAGAGAGGACAGCGGGAGGGTCCAGCAATGAGCAGTTCTTC.